Here is one T cell receptor beta chain with its context. Its antigen is not identified. This entry is derived from a study of blood T cells in healthy people across ages. General study findings and limits: The diversity estimates, figures obtained from one million T cells, were considered underestimates. Per million T cells, TCR beta diversity dropped roughly linearly as age increased.

The CDR3 totals 14 residues. J was trimmed by 10 bases and V by 3 bases; bases with no gene match: 11. Germline CDR1 is DFQATT and CDR2 is SNEGSKA (reference sequence). PCR was performed a second time for about 7 to 12 cycles using a sample-barcoded 5' primer and a J-beta primer mix. A template-switch adaptor containing 12 random nucleotides labeled each cDNA molecule. Every individual sample yielded 3 million or more paired-end reads (each containing CDR3). TCRdb fed the 5' RACE reads into MiXCR, producing one record per CDR3 protein. This table has hundreds of thousands of distinct CDR3 sequences, under 80% appearing once.

This sequence joins TRBV20-1 and TRBJ2-1; 8 bases line up with TRBD2. The sequence derives from a young man in good health. Material for sequencing was blood. The CDR3 coding sequence is TGCAGTGCTAGTGCTAGCGGGCCACTGGGGGAGCAGTTCTTC. It yields the protein CSASASGPLGEQFF.